These 9 T cell receptor beta chains were all obtained from the same sample, sequenced in a study of patients and donors after allogeneic stem cell transplantation. MiXCR, applied by TCRdb to the RT-PCR reads, yields one record per CDR3 protein. In the table there are roughly 200,000 distinct CDR3 sequences, less than 45% of which are singletons. Sequencing used blood, either unsorted or a sorted T cell fraction (not recorded which). The source is a human donor who was either an allogeneic HSCT recipient or a stem cell or donor lymphocyte infusion donor (not recorded which). It is not recorded whose cells these are; they may come from a transplant donor.

The sample holds a few counts of this clonotype. The rearrangement joins TRBV5-1 to TRBJ1-2; 9 bases are shared with TRBD1. J gave up 7 bases and V 0 bases, and 10 bases lay outside the gene matches. In germline, CDR1 is SGHRS, CDR2 YFSETQ. The CDR3 sequence is 16 residues long. This CDR3 reads CASSLALMGQGPGYTF. CDR3 coding DNA: TGCGCCAGCAGCTTGGCCTTGATGGGACAGGGCCCTGGCTACACCTTC. Full variable domain (remainder filled in from reference TRBV5-1 and TRBJ1-2): KAGVTQTPRYLIKTRGQQVTLSCSPISGHRSVSWYQQTPGQGLQFLFEYFSETQRNKGNFPGRFSGRQFSNSRSEMNVSTLELGDSALYLCASSLALMGQGPGYTFGSGTRLTVV.

This chain joins TRBV29-1 and TRBJ1-1; D gene ambiguous. Germline CDR1 and CDR2: SQVTM and ANQGSEA. V was cut by 6 bases and J by 1 base, with 15 bases left in between. The CDR3 covers 14 residues. In DNA form, the CDR3 reads TGCAGCGTCGGGGATGGGATGAGGAACACTGAAGCTTTCTTT. As protein: CSVGDGMRNTEAFF.

This clonotype has a handful of counts. The V call is TRBV3-1, the J call TRBJ2-5, with D maybe TRBD1 (5 bases). V lost 4 bases to trimming and J lost 3 bases, with 15 bases between them. The V gene's germline CDR1 is LGHDT and CDR2 YNNKEL (reference sequence). The CDR3 extends over 15 amino acids. DNA of the CDR3: TGTGCCAGCAGCCTCCGGACACCCCGGGAAGAGACCCAGTACTTC. This codes for CASSLRTPREETQYF.

The CDR3 region has the DNA TGTGCCAGCAGCCAGAGGGGGGCCGGAGAGGTGAACACTGAAGCTTTCTTT. Its translation: CASSQRGAGEVNTEAFF. J is TRBJ1-1 and V is TRBV6-5, with TRBD1 as a possible D gene (6 bases). The germline CDR1 and CDR2 sequences are MNHEY and SVGAGI. This CDR3 is built from 17 residues. V lost 6 bases to trimming and J lost 0 bases, with 20 bases between them.

The V gene is TRBV7-8, the J gene TRBJ1-1; D is possibly TRBD1 (6 bases). The V and J ends lost 4 bases and 3 bases respectively, with 24 bases between them. In germline, CDR1 is SGHVS, CDR2 FQNEAQ. CDR3 length: 18 amino acids. The CDR3 region is CASSSGARTRVVYTEAFF. The DNA for the CDR3 is TGTGCCAGCAGCTCAGGGGCGAGGACAAGGGTGGTGTACACTGAAGCTTTCTTT.

The rearrangement joins TRBV6-6 to TRBJ1-1, with TRBD1 as a possible D gene (5 bases). The CDR3 spans 14 residues. V was trimmed by 2 bases and J by 4 bases, leaving 11 bases between them. Germline CDR1 is MNHNY and CDR2 is SVGAGI (reference sequence). The CDR3 protein is CASSYGGEGTEAFF. The CDR3 DNA is TGTGCCAGCAGTTACGGGGGGGAGGGCACTGAAGCTTTCTTT.

This chain joins TRBV9 and TRBJ2-7, with D perhaps matching TRBD1 (6 bases). CDR3 length: 14 residues. Trimming removed 4 bases from V and 3 bases from J, with 14 bases in between. The germline gives CDR1 SGDLS, CDR2 YYNGEE. CDR3 DNA sequence: TGTGCCAGCAGCCCCCGAAGGACAGACTACGAGCAGTACTTC. Encoded protein: CASSPRRTDYEQYF.

The genes are TRBV6-5 and TRBJ2-1; tentatively, D is TRBD1 (6 bases). Per the germline V gene, CDR1 is MNHEY and CDR2 is SVGAGI. CDR3 size: 14 residues. Trimming left V 6 bases short and J 4 bases short, with 13 bases between. The CDR3: CASSPGTLYNEQFF. In DNA form, the CDR3 reads TGTGCCAGCAGCCCCGGGACACTGTACAATGAGCAGTTCTTC.

The chain links TRBV7-2 to TRBJ1-1, with TRBD1 as a possible D gene (6 bases). The V and J ends lost 3 bases and 2 bases respectively, with 10 bases between them. This CDR3 has 14 amino acids. Germline V gene sequence: CDR1 SGHTA, CDR2 FQGNSA. This CDR3 reads CASSFTDSNTEAFF. DNA of the CDR3: TGTGCCAGCAGCTTTACGGACAGTAACACTGAAGCTTTCTTT. Variable domain in full (rest from reference TRBV7-2 and TRBJ1-1): GAGVSQSPSNKVTEKGKDVELRCDPISGHTALYWYRQSLGQGLEFLIYFQGNSAPDKSGLPSDRFSAERTGGSVSTLTIQRTQQEDSAVYLCASSFTDSNTEAFFGQGTRLTVV.